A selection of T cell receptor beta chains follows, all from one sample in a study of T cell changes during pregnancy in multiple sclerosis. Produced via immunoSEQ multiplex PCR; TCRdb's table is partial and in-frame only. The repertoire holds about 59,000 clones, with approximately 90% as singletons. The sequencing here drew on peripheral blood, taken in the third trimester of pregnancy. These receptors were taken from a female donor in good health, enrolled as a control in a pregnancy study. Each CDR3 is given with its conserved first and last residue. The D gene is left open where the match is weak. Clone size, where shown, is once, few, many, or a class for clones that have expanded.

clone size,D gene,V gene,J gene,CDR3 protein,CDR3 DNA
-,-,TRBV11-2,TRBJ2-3,CASSSPSRGAGDTQYF,TGTGCCAGCAGCTCCCCCTCCCGAGGGGCGGGGGATACGCAGTATTTT
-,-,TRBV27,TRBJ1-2,CASSRTGSHYGYTF,TGTGCCAGCAGCCGAACAGGGTCACACTATGGCTACACCTTC
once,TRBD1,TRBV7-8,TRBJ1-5,CASSLGVGTGFQPQHF,TGTGCCAGCAGCTTAGGGGTCGGGACAGGTTTTCAGCCCCAGCATTTT
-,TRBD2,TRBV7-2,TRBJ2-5,CASSSVAGGQETQYF,TGTGCCAGCAGCTCTGTAGCGGGGGGGCAAGAGACCCAGTACTTC
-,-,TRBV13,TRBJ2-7,CASSPSAGANEQYF,TGTGCCAGCAGCCCTTCGGCGGGGGCGAACGAGCAGTACTTC
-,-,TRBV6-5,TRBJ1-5,CASSYSREGPQHF,TGTGCCAGCAGTTACTCACGGGAGGGGCCCCAGCATTTT
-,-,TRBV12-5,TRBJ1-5,CASGSSQGPQHF,TGTGCTAGTGGTTCCTCCCAGGGGCCCCAGCATTTT
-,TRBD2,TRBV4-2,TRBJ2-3,CASSQDRGGATDTQYF,TGTGCCAGCAGCCAAGATCGCGGGGGGGCCACAGATACGCAGTATTTT
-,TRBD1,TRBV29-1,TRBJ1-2,CSVEGGQADYGYTF,TGCAGCGTTGAAGGAGGACAGGCGGACTATGGCTACACCTTC
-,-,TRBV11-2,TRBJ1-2,CASSPGTGPSYGYTF,TGTGCCAGCAGCCCCGGAACAGGGCCGAGCTATGGCTACACCTTC
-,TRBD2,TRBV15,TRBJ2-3,CATSSSGRPSTDTQYF,TGTGCCACCAGCAGTAGCGGGAGGCCTAGCACAGATACGCAGTATTTT
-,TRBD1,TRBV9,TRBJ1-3,CASSPRADRAGGSGNTIYF,TGTGCCAGCAGCCCACGGGCCGACAGGGCGGGGGGCTCTGGAAACACCATATATTTT
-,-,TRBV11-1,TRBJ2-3,CASSLRGHFTDTQYF,TGTGCCAGCAGCTTAAGGGGACACTTCACAGATACGCAGTATTTT
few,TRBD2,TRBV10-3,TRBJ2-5,CAIRREGRETQYF,TGTGCCATCCGAAGGGAGGGGCGAGAGACCCAGTACTTC
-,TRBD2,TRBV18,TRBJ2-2,CASSQVPVGLAGSTGELFF,TGTGCCAGCTCGCAGGTCCCGGTGGGACTAGCGGGGTCCACCGGGGAGCTGTTTTTT
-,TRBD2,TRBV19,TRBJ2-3,CASSSGTTTDTQYF,TGTGCCAGTAGTTCCGGGACTACCACAGATACGCAGTATTTT
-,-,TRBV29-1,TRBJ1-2,CSVDFRTAPGYTF,TGCAGCGTTGATTTCAGGACAGCCCCAGGCTACACCTTC
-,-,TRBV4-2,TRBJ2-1,CASSPTGSYNEQFF,TGTGCCAGCAGCCCGACGGGTTCCTACAATGAGCAGTTCTTC
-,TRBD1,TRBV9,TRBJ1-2,CASSVGTGLNYGYTF,TGTGCCAGCAGCGTAGGGACAGGACTTAACTATGGCTACACCTTC
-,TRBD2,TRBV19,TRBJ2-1,CASDWGLAGEGEQFF,TGTGCCAGTGACTGGGGACTAGCGGGAGAAGGTGAGCAGTTCTTC
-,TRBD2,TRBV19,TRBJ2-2,CASSIAATSPDTGELFF,TGTGCCAGTAGTATAGCAGCGACTAGCCCTGACACCGGGGAGCTGTTTTTT
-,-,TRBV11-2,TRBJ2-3,CASTLDLGQPYISTDTQYF,TGTGCCAGCACCCTCGACCTGGGGCAGCCGTATATTAGCACAGATACGCAGTATTTT
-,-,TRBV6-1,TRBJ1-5,CASSFNSNQPQHF,TGTGCCAGCAGTTTTAATAGCAATCAGCCCCAGCATTTT
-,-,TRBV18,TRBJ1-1,CASSPPRGNTEAFF,TGTGCCAGCTCACCACCTAGGGGGAACACTGAAGCTTTCTTT
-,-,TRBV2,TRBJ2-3,CANRDTTDTQYF,TGTGCCAACCGGGACACCACAGATACGCAGTATTTT
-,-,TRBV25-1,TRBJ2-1,CASGGWAANEQFF,TGTGCCAGCGGAGGGTGGGCAGCCAATGAGCAGTTCTTC
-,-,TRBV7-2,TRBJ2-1,CASSFMSHEQFF,TGTGCCAGCAGCTTCATGAGCCATGAGCAGTTCTTC
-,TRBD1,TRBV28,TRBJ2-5,CASSMAPWDRETQYF,TGTGCCAGCAGCATGGCCCCTTGGGACAGAGAGACCCAGTACTTC
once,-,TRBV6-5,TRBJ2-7,CASSGPLYEQYF,TGTGCCAGCTCAGGGCCCCTCTACGAGCAGTACTTC
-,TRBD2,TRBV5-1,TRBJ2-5,CASSYTSGSPETQYF,TGCGCCAGCAGCTACACTAGCGGGAGTCCAGAGACCCAGTACTTC
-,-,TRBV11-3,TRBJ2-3,CASSLGLGPVDTQYF,TGTGCCAGCAGCTTAGGTCTAGGTCCGGTGGATACGCAGTATTTT
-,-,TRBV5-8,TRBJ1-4,CASSLRYRDEKLFF,TGTGCCAGCAGCTTGAGGTACAGGGATGAAAAACTGTTTTTT
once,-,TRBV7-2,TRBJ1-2,CASSLADTWGYTF,TGTGCCAGCAGCTTAGCAGACACGTGGGGCTACACCTTC
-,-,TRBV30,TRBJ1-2,CAWSVQRANYGYTF,TGTGCCTGGAGTGTACAGAGAGCTAACTATGGCTACACCTTC
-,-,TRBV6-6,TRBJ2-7,CASSYTRETYEQYF,TGTGCCAGCAGTTACACCCGGGAAACCTACGAGCAGTACTTC
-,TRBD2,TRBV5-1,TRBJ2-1,CASSFRTSDSDEQFF,TGCGCCAGCAGCTTTCGGACTAGCGACTCGGATGAGCAGTTCTTC
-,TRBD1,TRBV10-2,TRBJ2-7,CASSGQGVLYEQYF,TGCGCCAGCAGTGGACAGGGGGTCCTCTACGAGCAGTACTTC
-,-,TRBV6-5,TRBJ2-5,CASSGGLGETQYF,TGTGCCAGCAGCGGCGGGCTTGGGGAGACCCAGTACTTC
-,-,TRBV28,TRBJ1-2,CASSLRASLYGYTF,TGTGCCAGCAGCCTCAGGGCTTCCCTATATGGCTACACCTTC
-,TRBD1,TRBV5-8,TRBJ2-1,CASSLPFRTGSSYNEQFF,TGTGCCAGCAGCTTGCCTTTTCGGACAGGGAGCTCCTACAATGAGCAGTTCTTC
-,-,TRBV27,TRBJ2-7,CASSPFAGYEQYF,TGTGCCAGCAGTCCGTTCGCGGGATACGAGCAGTACTTC
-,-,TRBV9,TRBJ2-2,CASSARSNTGELFF,TGTGCCAGCAGCGCGAGATCGAACACCGGGGAGCTGTTTTTT
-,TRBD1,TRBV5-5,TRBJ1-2,CASSLSGTEPTLYTF,TGTGCCAGCAGCCTCTCCGGGACAGAGCCTACTTTATACACCTTC
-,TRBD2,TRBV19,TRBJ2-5,CASSIRLAGAQETQYF,TGTGCCAGTAGTATAAGACTAGCGGGGGCCCAAGAGACCCAGTACTTC
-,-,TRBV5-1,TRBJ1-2,CASSLDRSGWSYTF,TGCGCCAGCAGCTTGGACCGGTCGGGATGGAGCTACACCTTC
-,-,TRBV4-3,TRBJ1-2,CASSPTSGGHYGYTF,TGCGCCAGCAGCCCCACCAGCGGGGGACACTATGGCTACACCTTC
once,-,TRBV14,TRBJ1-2,CASSQEGGSIF,TGTGCCAGCAGTCAAGAGGGAGGATCTATCTTC
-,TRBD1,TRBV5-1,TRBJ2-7,CASSSTTGTASVEQYF,TGCGCCAGCAGTTCCACTACCGGGACAGCGTCCGTCGAGCAGTACTTC
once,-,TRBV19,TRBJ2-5,CASSDSYLQETQYF,TGTGCCAGTAGTGACAGCTACCTTCAAGAGACCCAGTACTTC
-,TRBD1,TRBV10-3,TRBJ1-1,CAISSHRGATEAFF,TGTGCCATCAGTTCCCACAGGGGAGCCACTGAAGCTTTCTTT
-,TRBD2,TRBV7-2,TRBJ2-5,CASSAKGLAGQETQYF,TGTGCCAGCAGCGCTAAGGGACTAGCGGGGCAAGAGACCCAGTACTTC
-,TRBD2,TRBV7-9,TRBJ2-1,CASSFSSGGASNEQFF,TGTGCCAGCAGCTTTTCTAGCGGGGGAGCCTCGAATGAGCAGTTCTTC
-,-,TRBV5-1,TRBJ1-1,CASSFIGRDTEAFF,TGCGCCAGCAGCTTCATAGGGCGGGACACTGAAGCTTTCTTT
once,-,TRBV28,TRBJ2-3,CASSPNGAGRTDTQYF,TGTGCCAGCAGCCCCAACGGCGCGGGCCGCACAGATACGCAGTATTTT
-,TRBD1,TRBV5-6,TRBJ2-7,CASSLAGQVSYEQYF,TGTGCCAGCAGCTTGGCAGGACAGGTCTCCTACGAGCAGTACTTC
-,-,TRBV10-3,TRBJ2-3,CATSSQQDETDTQYF,TGTGCCACCTCGTCCCAACAGGATGAAACAGATACGCAGTATTTT
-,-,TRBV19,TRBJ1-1,CASSISPQRAFF,TGTGCCAGTAGTATATCCCCCCAGCGCGCTTTCTTT